These 21 T cell receptor beta chains came from one sample sequenced in a study of cytomegalovirus exposure and HLA in healthy donors. Data came from immunoSEQ multiplex PCR; TCRdb stores just in-frame clones and leaves some out. The table shows around 98,000 clones, with 70% to 90% occurring only once. Source material: PBMCs. Every receptor here comes from a woman younger than 45 in good health and CMV-seronegative.

The V gene is TRBV7-2, the J gene TRBJ1-5, with D possibly being TRBD1 (5 bases). The V and J ends lost 3 bases and 3 bases respectively, with 9 bases between them. Germline V gives CDR1 SGHTA, CDR2 FQGNSA. This CDR3 is 14 amino acids long. The CDR3 DNA is TGTGCCAGCAGCTTCTGGGGGGTCAATCAGCCCCAGCATTTT. Its translation: CASSFWGVNQPQHF.

This clone was recorded once. This rearrangement joins TRBV19 to TRBJ2-7, with 9 positions matching TRBD1. The CDR3 covers 18 residues. Trimming took 5 bases from V and 2 from J; bases not matched to a gene: 16. From germline, CDR1 is LNHDA and CDR2 SQIVND (reference sequence). The CDR3 DNA reads as TGTGCCAGTAGTCCGCCGTCTTTACCGGGACAGGGAGCCTACGAGCAGTACTTC. Its protein product is CASSPPSLPGQGAYEQYF.

The chain employs TRBV2 and TRBJ2-5, with 14 bases matching TRBD2. The germline gives CDR1 SNHLY, CDR2 FYNNEI. The CDR3 covers 16 residues. V shed 4 bases and J 4 bases; nucleotides not matched to a gene: 5. This CDR3 is CASSAGGTSGGETQYF. For the CDR3, the DNA is TGTGCCAGCAGTGCGGGAGGGACTAGCGGGGGAGAGACCCAGTACTTC.

The rearrangement joins TRBV9 to TRBJ2-1, with 7 bases that match TRBD1. The CDR3 extends over 14 amino acids. Germline CDR1 reads SGDLS; CDR2 reads YYNGEE. V shed 5 bases and J 8 bases; nucleotides not matched to a gene: 10. For the CDR3, the DNA is TGTGCCAGCAGTGACGACAGGGTGGGAGATGAGCAGTTCTTC. Residues: CASSDDRVGDEQFF.

This clone was seen more than once but under ten times. V usage is TRBV7-9 and J usage is TRBJ1-2, with 8 bases that match TRBD1. CDR1 SEHNR and CDR2 FQNEAQ come from the germline V gene (reference sequence). This CDR3 contains 11 residues. V gave up 10 bases and J gave up 8 bases; unmatched junction bases: 6. CDR3 DNA: TGTGCCACGACAGGGGAAAGCGGCTACACCTTC. Amino acid sequence: CATTGESGYTF.

The chain carries TRBV7-3 and TRBJ2-3; the match to TRBD2 covers 13 bases. The CDR3 has 15 residues. The ends lost 3 bases at V and 12 bases at J; junction bases unmatched: 9. CDR1 is SGHTA and CDR2 is FQGTGA in the germline V gene. CDR3 sequence reads: CASSLTGTSGTSQYF. The CDR3 region has the DNA TGTGCCAGCAGCTTGACCGGGACTAGCGGGACCTCCCAGTATTTT.

V usage is TRBV7-9 and J usage is TRBJ1-2, with TRBD1 identical over 7 bases. This CDR3 comprises 18 residues. The ends lost 2 bases at V and 0 bases at J; junction bases unmatched: 12. The germline gives CDR1 SEHNR, CDR2 FQNEAQ (reference sequence). The CDR3, as DNA: TGTGCCAGCAGCTTAAGGGACGGTGGACAGGCTTCTAACTATGGCTACACCTTC. As protein: CASSLRDGGQASNYGYTF. Drawing the rest from reference TRBV7-9 and TRBJ1-2, the complete variable domain is DTGVSQNPRHKITKRGQNVTFRCDPISEHNRLYWYRQTLGQGPEFLTYFQNEAQLEKSRLLSDRFSAERPKGSFSTLEIQRTEQGDSAMYLCASSLRDGGQASNYGYTFGSGTRLTVV.

V gene TRBV18 combines with J gene TRBJ1-2, with TRBD1 identical over 7 bases. V shed 2 bases and J 5 bases; nucleotides not matched to a gene: 11. CDR1 and CDR2 (germline): KGHSH, LQKENI. CDR3 length equals 16 residues. The CDR3 DNA reads as TGTGCCAGCTCACCAGAGGGGCTCGGGACAGAATATGGCTACACCTTC. This encodes CASSPEGLGTEYGYTF.

This clone has a single count. The chain has TRBV5-1 and TRBJ2-2; no clear D. CDR3 length equals 14 residues. V dropped 0 bases and J dropped 5 bases, with 8 bases sitting between them. From germline, CDR1 is SGHRS and CDR2 YFSETQ. The CDR3 spells CASSLGALTGELFF. CDR3 DNA sequence: TGCGCCAGCAGCTTGGGAGCCCTGACCGGGGAGCTGTTTTTT.

This rearrangement joins TRBV28 to TRBJ2-7; 10 nucleotides align to TRBD2. In germline, CDR1 is MDHEN, CDR2 SYDVKM. V was clipped by 6 bases and J by 0 bases; unmatched bases: 8. The CDR3 runs 16 residues. The CDR3 DNA is TGTGCCAGCAGATTCGGACTAGCGGAGCCCTCCTACGAGCAGTACTTC. Encoded protein: CASRFGLAEPSYEQYF.

The J gene is TRBJ1-2, the V gene TRBV7-3; 7 bases map to TRBD1. The CDR3 is made up of 14 amino acids. V lost 1 base and J lost 10; bases outside the gene matches: 9. Germline V gene sequence: CDR1 SGHTA, CDR2 FQGTGA. CDR3 sequence (DNA): TGTGCCAGCAGCTTAAATTCCGGGCAGGGGGTCTACACCTTC. It specifies CASSLNSGQGVYTF. Using reference TRBV7-3 and TRBJ1-2 for the parts outside the CDR3, the full variable domain is GAGVSQTPSNKVTEKGKYVELRCDPISGHTALYWYRQSLGQGPEFLIYFQGTGAADDSGLPNDRFFAVRPEGSVSTLKIQRTERGDSAVYLCASSLNSGQGVYTFGSGTRLTVV.

The chain employs TRBV10-1 and TRBJ2-1; tentatively, D is TRBD1 (6 bases). V gave up 8 bases and J gave up 5 bases, with 13 bases separating them. The length of the CDR3 is 13 residues. CDR1 is WNHNN, CDR2 SYGVQD, per germline (reference sequence). The chain's CDR3 is CASGTSSNNEQFF. DNA for the CDR3: TGCGCCAGCGGGACAAGTTCGAACAATGAGCAGTTCTTC.

This chain joins TRBV18 and TRBJ2-7; TRBD2 aligns across 10 bases. The trim removed 6 bases at V and 6 bases at J, leaving 14 bases unmatched. This CDR3 spans 16 amino acids. Germline CDR1 KGHSH, CDR2 LQKENI. The CDR3 bases are TGTGCCAGCTCTCCGCCGCAGCGGGGGGGCCGGGGCGAGCAGTACTTC. This encodes CASSPPQRGGRGEQYF.

The V call is TRBV5-1, the J call TRBJ2-7; D perhaps matches TRBD2 (5 bases). The CDR3 covers 14 residues. The V end lost 1 base, the J end lost 3 bases, and 11 bases lay between the germline ends. Germline V gives CDR1 SGHRS, CDR2 YFSETQ. In DNA, the CDR3 is TGCGCCAGCAGCTTGTCTGGGAGTTTCTACGAGCAGTACTTC. This codes for CASSLSGSFYEQYF.

This clone was detected only once. The chain employs TRBV27 and TRBJ2-7; 7 bases fit TRBD2. With 3 bases clipped from V and 6 bases from J, the junction kept 5 bases outside the gene matches. There are 13 residues in the CDR3. Germline V CDR1 and CDR2: MNHEY, SMNVEV (reference sequence). CDR3 DNA: TGTGCCAGCAGTTTGGGGGGGGGTAGCGAGCAGTACTTC. Protein product: CASSLGGGSEQYF.

The chain joins TRBV7-6 to TRBJ1-2; 8 bases align to TRBD1. The V gene end was trimmed by 5 bases and the J gene end by 4 bases; junction bases not matched to a gene: 3. The CDR3 totals 13 residues. CDR1 is SGHVS and CDR2 is FNYEAQ in the germline V gene. CDR3 in DNA: TGTGCCAGCAGCCCACAGGGGGGCTATGGCTACACCTTC. This gives the protein CASSPQGGYGYTF.

This sequence joins TRBV9 and TRBJ2-1; 14 nucleotides match TRBD2. J was trimmed by 8 bases and V by 0 bases; bases with no gene match: 4. The germline gives CDR1 SGDLS, CDR2 YYNGEE. This CDR3 spans 16 amino acids. CDR3 in DNA: TGTGCCAGCAGCGTAGTAGGGACTAGCGGGGGTCATGAGCAGTTCTTC. Its translation is CASSVVGTSGGHEQFF. The whole variable domain, remainder taken from reference TRBV9 and TRBJ2-1, is DSGVTQTPKHLITATGQRVTLRCSPRSGDLSVYWYQQSLDQGLQFLIQYYNGEERAKGNILERFSAQQFPDLHSELNLSSLELGDSALYFCASSVVGTSGGHEQFFGPGTRLTVL.

This chain connects TRBV11-2 to TRBJ2-7; TRBD1 matches at 8 bases. The trim removed 4 bases at V and 0 bases at J, leaving 2 bases unmatched. Germline V lookup: CDR1 SGHAT, CDR2 FQNNGV. The CDR3 runs 14 residues. In nucleotides, the CDR3 is TGTGCCAGCAGCTCGGACAGGGACTCCTACGAGCAGTACTTC. Translated: CASSSDRDSYEQYF.

This clone was observed a single time. This chain joins TRBV19 and TRBJ2-1, with 12 nucleotides matching TRBD2. Trimming at V came to 6 bases and at J to 7 bases, leaving 13 bases not matched to a gene. The length of the CDR3 is 17 residues. Per the germline V gene, CDR1 is LNHDA and CDR2 is SQIVND (reference sequence). This CDR3 reads CASSRPTSGRSRNEQFF. CDR3 DNA: TGTGCCAGTAGCCGACCGACTAGCGGGAGAAGTCGTAATGAGCAGTTCTTC.

V and J are TRBV5-1 and TRBJ1-6, with D unclear. The CDR3 contains 17 residues. Deletions cut 3 bases from V and 0 bases from J, with 13 bases between. Germline CDR1 and CDR2: SGHRS and YFSETQ. The CDR3 spells CASSYRAPSSYNSPLHF. The CDR3 bases are TGCGCCAGCAGCTACCGCGCCCCAAGCTCCTATAATTCACCCCTCCACTTT.

The chain joins TRBV5-6 to TRBJ1-2, with TRBD1 identical over 8 bases. Germline V gives CDR1 SGHDT, CDR2 YYEEEE. Unmatched junction bases numbered 14, after V lost 6 bases and J lost 4 bases. CDR3 length equals 16 residues. The CDR3 loop reads CASNIGWAQGAYGYTF. The CDR3 DNA sequence: TGTGCCAGCAACATTGGCTGGGCCCAGGGGGCCTATGGCTACACCTTC.